This T cell receptor beta chain stems from a study of lymphopenia after photon versus proton radiotherapy. Overall study results and limits: Proton therapy kept repertoires fairly stable, unlike photons, which gained effector/memory cells. Post-nadir diversity loss with photons came from oligoclonal expansion, particularly CD8+ Temra cells. Only patients who died were analyzed for survival; proton advantage is unproven. In patients who died, overall survival fell as post-nadir TCR diversity dropped more.

Some clones are missing from TCRdb's copy, which holds only in-frame ones; the method was immunoSEQ multiplex PCR. The sample comprises 35,000 to 45,000 clones, around 81% of which are singletons, and around a quarter rests with the top ten. There are 13 residues in the CDR3. The germline gives CDR1 SGHKS, CDR2 YYEKEE (reference sequence). V was pared by 4 bases and J by 2 bases, with 10 bases between. A word on this clone: What it binds is not known.

This specimen was peripheral blood, taken from a patient treated with proton-based radiotherapy. The rearrangement links TRBV5-5 to TRBJ2-7, with D perhaps given as TRBD1 or TRBD2 (5 bases each). This sequence originates from a woman in her seventies with pancreatic cancer. CDR3 DNA sequence: TGTGCCAGCAGCATAGGGGACCCCTACGAGCAGTACTTC. This sequence encodes CASSIGDPYEQYF. Supplemented by reference TRBV5-5 and TRBJ2-7, the full variable domain reads DAGVTQSPTHLIKTRGQQVTLRCSPISGHKSVSWYQQVLGQGPQFIFQYYEKEERGRGNFPDRFSARQFPNYSSELNVNALLLGDSALYLCASSIGDPYEQYFGPGTRLTVT.